The T cell receptor beta chain under discussion was sequenced for a study of PD-1 blockade in classical Hodgkin lymphoma (dated by TCRdb to 2018 to 2020). Concerning the study at large: Nivolumab dosing was 3 mg/kg intravenously every 2 weeks, continuing until either disease progression or unacceptable toxicity. The study used TCR beta sequencing and CyTOF to define a peripheral blood immune signature of response to PD-1 blockade in classical Hodgkin lymphoma. Study-wide findings and limitations: Among trial patients, those achieving complete response had baseline diversity similar to that of newly diagnosed patients, while diversity was significantly lower in partial responders and progressors. Newly diagnosed patients were reported to have lower baseline TCR diversity than healthy donors, and relapsed/refractory patients were reported to have lower baseline TCR diversity still. Diversity was lower in patients who began nivolumab less than 1 year after ASCT, so these patients were left out of later analyses to avoid confounding by immune reconstitution. By C4D1, a significant rise was seen in CD4+ TCR diversity but not in CD8+ TCR diversity (p=0.0027 vs p=0.16), and the rise was most apparent among complete responders (p=0.02). The study was restricted to a single clinical trial cohort, and the causes of repertoire differences, possibly disease activity or prior therapy, were left undefined.

The sample's time point label, decoded: cycle 2 day 1 (C2D1) of nivolumab. All trial patients had relapsed after autologous stem cell transplantation, with cohorts A, B and C differing in prior brentuximab vedotin exposure. A total of 50 to 70 patients with relapsed/refractory classical Hodgkin lymphoma made up the trial cohort, and each patient's best overall response was complete response, partial response or progressive disease. In the multi-cohort phase II CheckMate 205 trial, trial patients received single-agent nivolumab. An independent review committee assessed best overall response by applying the 2007 International Working Group response criteria. PBMCs from the trial were collected at three points: immediately before nivolumab initiation (C1D1), and during therapy at cycle 2 day 1 and cycle 4 day 1. Peripheral blood was collected in 8 mL Vacutainer Cell Preparation Tubes, from which PBMCs were isolated by centrifugation and then cryopreserved.

As concerns this clone: Which antigen it targets is not known. No much larger clone is present one base from it, and per-base qualities are unavailable.

From a lookup of the germline V gene (reference sequence), CDR1 and CDR2 are LNHDA and SQIVND. V gives up 6 bases and J gives up 2 bases, and the segment between their germline ends measures 20 bases. The CDR3 spans 16 residues, from the cysteine through the phenylalanine. The retained sequence is limited to the CDR3, 48 bases, with the frame set at the first base. The Qiagen DNeasy kit was used to extract genomic DNA both from unsorted PBMCs and from the negatively selected CD4+ and CD8+ fractions. TCR beta CDR3 regions were amplified by immunoSEQ multiplex PCR using primers annealing to V and J segments. A synthetic immune receptor repertoire was used to minimize amplification bias, and any residual bias was removed computationally once sequencing was done. As for the authors' bioinformatics: Repertoire diversity was quantified as the Shannon entropy index using custom Python scripts. Unsorted, CD4+ and CD8+ repertoires were analyzed separately, except in combined analyses where CD4+ and CD8+ sequences were merged in silico. A clone was considered expanded if an increase in frequency of at least 2-fold after treatment relative to C1D1 was found, and a pseudocount of 0.5 was applied to clones undetected at baseline. Singleton clones were defined as clones with 0 or 1 copy at C1D1, and non-singleton clones were defined as clones with 2 or more copies. Clones expanded in unsorted samples were annotated as CD4+, CD8+ or unknown by matching protein sequences in sorted samples from the same patient. Wilcoxon tests on paired samples were used to test diversity changes from C1D1 to C4D1. TCRdb re-hosts the immuneACCESS table, in-frame sequences only. Its copies lack some clones; in the studies checked, an unresolved V gene accounts for under half of them, and the cause for the rest is not known. V, J and clone size were drawn from that table, and D and trimming were deduced from the DNA. This sample gives 35,000 to 45,000 clones in total; approximately 70% of them show up just once. Jointly, the top ten make up 2.5% to 3.5% of the sample.

The TCR comes from a human donor with classical Hodgkin lymphoma. The chain links TRBV19 with TRBJ2-7; TRBD1 is perhaps the D gene, given 6 matching bases. This specimen was peripheral blood mononuclear cells (PBMCs), taken before the second cycle of nivolumab. The base sequence is TGTGCCAGTAGCCCGCCGACCCACAGGGCCCCCTACGAGCAGTACTTC. This encodes CASSPPTHRAPYEQYF.